The entry below describes one T cell receptor beta chain. The antigen is unknown. This sample is part of a study of T cells in Graves' hyperthyroidism and ophthalmopathy. The CDR3 spans 12 residues. The V and J ends lost 4 bases and 7 bases respectively, with 8 bases between them. Study-wide findings and caveats: For ophthalmopathy, model prediction preceded onset by a median around six months.

The investigators amplified TCR beta CDR3 regions from RNA transcripts. Researchers ran a first-round RT-PCR on the TCR CDR3 using the HTBI primer set. From the multiplex PCR reads, TCRdb called clonotypes with MiXCR, one entry per CDR3 protein. The table shows roughly 500,000 distinct CDR3 sequences, with less than 25% occurring only once. The sequence derives from a woman between 65 and 79 years old with Graves' ophthalmopathy. The sequencing input was blood. This rearrangement joins TRBV12-3 or TRBV12-4 to TRBJ1-5; no reliable D call. The CDR3 DNA is TGTGCCAGCAGTTACGGACGGCAGCCCCAGCATTTT. Translating it yields CASSYGRQPQHF.